This entry features one TCR beta chain sequence. The sample comes from a study of blood T cell repertoires in COVID-19. Across the study: The analysed material was cDNA or gDNA that came from T cells, B-cell-depleted T cells, or PBMCs.

The data were produced by immunoSEQ multiplex PCR, yet TCRdb's version contains in-frame clones alone and is incomplete. The sample consists of around 300,000 clones, about 91% of them appearing once. In germline, CDR1 is SQVTM, CDR2 ANQGSEA. The V gene lost 5 bases and the J gene lost 6 bases, with 13 bases spanning the gap. The CDR3 length is 12 residues. The chain combines TRBV29-1 with TRBJ1-1, with D possibly TRBD1 on 5 matching bases. The sequence was obtained from a woman younger than 45 with COVID-19, enrolled during active disease. Sequenced sample: peripheral blood. The CDR3 loop reads CSVPLTGAEAFF. CDR3 DNA sequence: TGCAGCGTTCCCTTGACGGGGGCTGAAGCTTTCTTT.